The 22 T cell receptor beta chains reported below all come from one sample, sequenced in a study of T-cell reconstitution after alpha-beta-depleted transplantation in children. For TCRbeta, the library was prepared with unique molecular identifiers. One entry per CDR3 protein, called by TCRdb with MiXCR from the PCR reads. The sample yields 480,000 or so distinct CDR3 sequences, approximately 10% seen once. This sample comprised PBMCs, obtained before TCRalphabeta/CD19-depleted stem cell transplant. The receptor set was obtained from a child under 10 years old with inherited bone marrow failure, due to receive a stem cell transplant.

Concerning this clonotype itself: This may come from a read error, since a much larger clone is one base off. V and J are TRBV5-6 and TRBJ2-3; D is ambiguous. CDR1 and CDR2 from the germline V gene are SGHDT and YYEEEE. Between the trimmed V and J ends, which lost 4 bases and 4 bases, there was a span of 16 bases. The CDR3 runs to 15 residues. Here the CDR3 reads CASSPGPIPPDTQYF. As DNA, the CDR3 is TGTGCCAGCAGCCCCGGGCCAATCCCCCCAGATACGCAGTATTTT.

Regarding this clonotype: An end of the junction does not agree with germline; a read error may underlie this. The chain carries TRBV30 and TRBJ2-2; possibly TRBD2 for D (6 bases). Germline CDR1 reads GTSNPN; CDR2 reads SVGIG (reference sequence). This CDR3 region has 14 residues. The CDR3 here is CACSGGFLSGELFF. The CDR3 bases are TGTGCCTGCAGTGGGGGGTTCCTATCCGGGGAGCTGTTTTTT. Drawing the rest from reference TRBV30 and TRBJ2-2, the complete variable domain is SQTIHQWPATLVQPVGSPLSLECTVEGTSNPNLYWYRQAAGRGLQLLFYSVGIGQISSEVPQNLSASRPQDRQFILSSKKLLLSDSGFYLCACSGGFLSGELFFGEGSRLTVL.

The table lists this clonotype with many counts. This CDR3 is CASSLEGGPAQYF. DNA of the CDR3: TGTGCCAGCAGCTTAGAGGGAGGGCCTGCGCAGTATTTT. The V gene is TRBV7-2, the J gene TRBJ2-3; 7 bases are a match to TRBD2. Germline assignment: CDR1 SGHTA and CDR2 FQGNSA. The CDR3 is made up of 13 amino acids. After removal of 1 base from V and 10 bases from J, the junction contained 5 bases not matched to a gene.

Ten or more counts support this clonotype. The rearrangement uses TRBV5-6 and TRBJ2-7; D remains ambiguous. The ends were cut back, 4 bases at V and 1 base at J, with 12 bases in the middle. Germline V gene lookup returns CDR1 SGHDT and CDR2 YYEEEE. There are 14 residues in the CDR3. This CDR3 reads CASSADGESYEQYF. The DNA of the CDR3 is TGTGCCAGCAGCGCAGACGGAGAATCCTACGAGCAGTACTTC.

This clonotype came up once. A much larger clone differs by one base, so this may be a read error. The rearrangement links TRBV6-4 to TRBJ2-7; TRBD1 aligns across 8 bases. Looked up from germline, CDR1 is MRHNA and CDR2 is SNTAGT. The CDR3 is 17 residues long. This chain's CDR3 is CTSSLAFPWDRRYEQYF. CDR3 in DNA: TGTACCAGCAGTTTAGCCTTCCCTTGGGACAGGCGCTACGAGCAGTACTTC.

This chain joins TRBV10-2 and TRBJ2-3, with 9 positions matching TRBD2. The V and J ends lost 6 bases and 0 bases, in that order; junction bases with no gene match: 4. The CDR3 consists of 15 residues. The germline gives CDR1 WSHSY, CDR2 SAAADI. The CDR3 region is CASSVAGVSTDTQYF. Here the CDR3 DNA reads TGCGCCAGCAGCGTAGCGGGAGTGAGCACAGATACGCAGTATTTT.

This clonotype was seen at least ten times. The V and J genes are TRBV14 and TRBJ2-3; D not certain. Per the germline V gene, CDR1 is SGHDN and CDR2 is FVKESK. V gave up 2 bases and J gave up 0 bases, with 6 bases separating them. There are 14 residues in the CDR3. The CDR3 bases are TGTGCCAGCAGCCAACCCGGAAGCACAGATACGCAGTATTTT. Translation: CASSQPGSTDTQYF.

There are many counts of this clonotype. The chain combines TRBV7-9 with TRBJ2-3; TRBD2 matches 7 bases. Trimming at V came to 5 bases and at J to 5 bases, leaving 7 bases not matched to a gene. The V gene's germline CDR1 is SEHNR and CDR2 FQNEAQ (reference sequence). The CDR3 runs to 14 residues. The CDR3 coding sequence is TGTGCCAGCAGCCGGAGCGGGATTGGAGATACGCAGTATTTT. It translates to CASSRSGIGDTQYF. The complete variable domain, with remaining parts taken from reference TRBV7-9 and TRBJ2-3, reads DTGVSQNPRHKITKRGQNVTFRCDPISEHNRLYWYRQTLGQGPEFLTYFQNEAQLEKSRLLSDRFSAERPKGSFSTLEIQRTEQGDSAMYLCASSRSGIGDTQYFGPGTRLTVL.

This clonotype was recorded at least ten times. The V call is TRBV4-3, the J call TRBJ2-1, with D perhaps matching TRBD2 (6 bases). CDR1 LGHNA and CDR2 YSLEER come from the germline V gene. The CDR3 spans 20 residues. The ends were cut back, 1 base at V and 0 bases at J, with 22 bases in the middle. CDR3 nucleotides: TGCGCCAGCAGCCAAGTCATCCCGTGGCCTAGCGATAGCTCCTACAATGAGCAGTTCTTC. Protein: CASSQVIPWPSDSSYNEQFF.

This clonotype was found many times. This chain uses TRBV7-9 with TRBJ2-2; 10 positions match TRBD2. The CDR3 is 16 residues long. J was trimmed by 6 bases and V by 5 bases; bases with no gene match: 9. Germline V gives CDR1 SEHNR, CDR2 FQNEAQ (reference sequence). The CDR3 reads CASSHAASGRAGELFF. The CDR3 nucleotides read TGTGCCAGCAGCCATGCAGCCAGCGGGAGGGCCGGGGAGCTGTTTTTT.

This clonotype appeared a few times. The rearrangement links TRBV20-1 to TRBJ1-5; 7 bases are shared with TRBD1. V was clipped by 6 bases and J by 4 bases; unmatched bases: 6. Looked up from germline, CDR1 is DFQATT and CDR2 is SNEGSKA (reference sequence). CDR3 length: 13 residues. CDR3 coding DNA: TGCAGTGCCCAGCGACAGGGTAATCAGCCCCAGCATTTT. It yields the protein CSAQRQGNQPQHF.

This clonotype has a count of ten or more. The genes are TRBV10-2 and TRBJ1-3; the match to TRBD1 covers 7 bases. Germline V CDR1 and CDR2: WSHSY, SAAADI. CDR3 length: 14 residues. After removal of 6 bases from V and 1 base from J, the junction contained 3 bases not matched to a gene. The CDR3 protein is CASRPQGSGNTIYF. DNA for the CDR3: TGCGCCAGCAGACCACAGGGGTCTGGAAACACCATATATTTT.

This clonotype was seen repeatedly, ten times or more. CDR3 sequence: CASSFLTSSYEQYF. CDR3 nucleotides: TGTGCCAGCAGCTTTCTCACTAGCTCCTACGAGCAGTACTTC. The chain is built from TRBV28 and TRBJ2-7, with D tentatively TRBD2 (5 bases). Trimming took 6 bases from V and 0 from J, leaving 12 bases between them. The germline V gene encodes CDR1 MDHEN and CDR2 SYDVKM. The CDR3 runs 14 residues.

This clonotype occurred many times. This chain connects TRBV5-1 to TRBJ1-1; possibly TRBD1 for D (5 bases). CDR3 length: 17 residues. The germline CDR1 and CDR2 sequences are SGHRS and YFSETQ. The V gene lost 3 bases and the J gene lost 3 bases, with 21 bases spanning the gap. CDR3 loop: CASSSGYGGGVDTEAFF. DNA of the CDR3: TGCGCCAGCAGCTCGGGCTACGGCGGAGGGGTGGACACTGAAGCTTTCTTT.

This clonotype was detected many times. V and J are TRBV20-1 and TRBJ1-1; 9 bases agree with TRBD1. Germline CDR1 reads DFQATT; CDR2 reads SNEGSKA (reference sequence). The CDR3 extends over 12 amino acids. V lost 4 bases and J lost 5; bases outside the gene matches: 2. The CDR3 region has the DNA TGCAGTGCTAACAGGGGGCGGACTGAAGCTTTCTTT. Translation gives CSANRGRTEAFF.

This clonotype was picked up a small number of times. The chain employs TRBV7-8 and TRBJ2-3; the D is unclear. This CDR3 contains 16 residues. V was shortened by 1 base and J by 1 base, with 12 bases between the two germline ends. The germline CDR1 and CDR2 sequences are SGHVS and FQNEAQ. CDR3 region: CASSLVWGPGTDTQYF. The CDR3, as DNA: TGTGCCAGCAGCTTAGTTTGGGGTCCGGGCACAGATACGCAGTATTTT.

V usage is TRBV15 and J usage is TRBJ2-2; 8 positions match TRBD2. Losses at the gene ends were 0 bases for V and 6 bases for J; bases not matched to a gene: 12. Germline V gene data show CDR1 as LNHNV and CDR2 as YYDKDF (reference sequence). This CDR3 spans 18 amino acids. The CDR3 reads CATSREPGGVGGSGELFF. Written as DNA, the CDR3 is TGTGCCACCAGCAGAGAACCCGGGGGGGTTGGAGGGTCCGGGGAGCTGTTTTTT.

A remark on this clonotype: A much larger clone differs from this one at a single base, so this may be a read error. The chain links TRBV28 to TRBJ1-5; 7 bases line up with TRBD1. This CDR3 is built from 14 residues. Germline V CDR1 and CDR2: MDHEN, SYDVKM. The CDR3 nucleotides read TGTGTCAGCAGTTTAGACAGGGTGAATCAGCCCCAGCATTTT. Translation: CVSSLDRVNQPQHF.

This clonotype was seen a handful of times. V gene TRBV6-5 combines with J gene TRBJ1-2; weak D call: TRBD1 (5 bases). Germline CDR1 is MNHEY and CDR2 is SVGAGI. The CDR3 is 15 amino acids. V was trimmed by 4 bases and J by 2 bases, leaving 14 bases between them. The CDR3 region has the DNA TGTGCCAGCAGTTGGGGGACGTCGCCAAACTATGGCTACACCTTC. This translates into CASSWGTSPNYGYTF.

The chain combines TRBV5-1 with TRBJ2-3; D is unresolved. V dropped 1 base and J dropped 5 bases, with 11 bases sitting between them. Looked up from germline, CDR1 is SGHRS and CDR2 is YFSETQ. The length of the CDR3 is 14 residues. The CDR3 DNA follows: TGCGCCAGCAGCTTGAGGGATCCGGTAGATACGCAGTATTTT. It specifies CASSLRDPVDTQYF.

This clonotype was seen a few times. As DNA, the CDR3 is TGTGCCAGCACTCGACTAGCGACCGGCCACGAGCAGTACTTC. It encodes CASTRLATGHEQYF. The V and J genes are TRBV28 and TRBJ2-7, with 8 nucleotides matching TRBD2. CDR1 is MDHEN, CDR2 SYDVKM, per germline. After removal of 7 bases from V and 5 bases from J, the junction contained 10 bases not matched to a gene. The CDR3 totals 14 residues.

This clonotype showed up just once. CDR3 residues: CASSPTSGGSGELFF. The CDR3 coding sequence is TGTGCCAGCAGCCCGACTAGCGGTGGAAGCGGGGAGCTGTTTTTT. The gene calls are TRBV12-3 or TRBV12-4 and TRBJ2-2, with TRBD2 identical over 9 bases. The trim removed 6 bases at V and 7 bases at J, leaving 9 bases unmatched. This CDR3 has 15 amino acids.